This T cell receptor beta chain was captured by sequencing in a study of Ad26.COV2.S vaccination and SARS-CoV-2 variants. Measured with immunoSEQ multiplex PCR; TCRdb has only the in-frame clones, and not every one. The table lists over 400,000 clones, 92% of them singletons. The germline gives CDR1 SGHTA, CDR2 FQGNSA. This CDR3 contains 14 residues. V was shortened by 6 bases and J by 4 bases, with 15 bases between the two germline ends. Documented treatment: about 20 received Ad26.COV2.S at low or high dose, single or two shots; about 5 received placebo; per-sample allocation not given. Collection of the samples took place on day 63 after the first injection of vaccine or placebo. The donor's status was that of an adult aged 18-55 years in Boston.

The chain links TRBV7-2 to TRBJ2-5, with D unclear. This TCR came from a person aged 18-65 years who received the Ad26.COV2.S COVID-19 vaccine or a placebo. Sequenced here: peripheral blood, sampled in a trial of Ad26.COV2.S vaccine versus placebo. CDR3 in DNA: TGTGCCAGCAGTCAGAACCTGATCGGAGAGACCCAGTACTTC. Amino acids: CASSQNLIGETQYF.